This T cell receptor (beta chain) was found in a study of blood T cells in healthy people across ages. For the second PCR, which ran for 7 to 11 cycles, a sample-barcoded 5' primer and a J-beta primer mix were used. TCRdb re-derived calls from the 5' RACE reads in MiXCR, one entry per CDR3 protein. Of around 2 million distinct CDR3 sequences listed, 35% to 50% are singletons. The receptor comes from a human donor in good health. The material sequenced was blood.

CDR3 coding DNA: TGTGCCAGCAGCTCGATAGGGGGCGCAGACGGTTACGAGCAGTACTTC. It is translated as CASSSIGGADGYEQYF. This sequence joins TRBV7-9 and TRBJ2-7; 7 nucleotides align to TRBD1. The CDR3 covers 16 residues. Germline CDR1 is SEHNR and CDR2 is FQNEAQ (reference sequence). V dropped 4 bases and J dropped 4; count of bases not matched to a gene: 13. The whole variable domain, filled in from reference TRBV7-9 and TRBJ2-7, reads DTGVSQNPRHKITKRGQNVTFRCDPISEHNRLYWYRQTLGQGPEFLTYFQNEAQLEKSRLLSDRFSAERPKGSFSTLEIQRTEQGDSAMYLCASSSIGGADGYEQYFGPGTRLTVT.